The present TCR beta chain was sequenced within a study of shared clonotypes between healthy human individuals. The input for sorted-subset replicate PCRs was approximately 190 ng DNA, about 29,000 T cell genomes. TCRdb's copy holds only in-frame clones and misses some; the assay was immunoSEQ multiplex PCR. The table includes about 2 million clones, about 95% detected once. In germline, CDR1 is MNHEY, CDR2 SVGAGI. V was pared by 2 bases and J by 12 bases, with 17 bases between. CDR3 length: 15 amino acids. The source is a man aged 18 to 30 in good health. Sequenced material: naive CD4+ T cells sorted from blood. Specified subset: CD45RA+ positively selected. V gene TRBV6-5 combines with J gene TRBJ1-6, with D possibly matching TRBD1 (5 bases). Written as DNA, the CDR3 is TGTGCCAGCAGTTACGAGTTGTGGCAGGGAGTACCCCTCCACTTT. Amino acids: CASSYELWQGVPLHF.